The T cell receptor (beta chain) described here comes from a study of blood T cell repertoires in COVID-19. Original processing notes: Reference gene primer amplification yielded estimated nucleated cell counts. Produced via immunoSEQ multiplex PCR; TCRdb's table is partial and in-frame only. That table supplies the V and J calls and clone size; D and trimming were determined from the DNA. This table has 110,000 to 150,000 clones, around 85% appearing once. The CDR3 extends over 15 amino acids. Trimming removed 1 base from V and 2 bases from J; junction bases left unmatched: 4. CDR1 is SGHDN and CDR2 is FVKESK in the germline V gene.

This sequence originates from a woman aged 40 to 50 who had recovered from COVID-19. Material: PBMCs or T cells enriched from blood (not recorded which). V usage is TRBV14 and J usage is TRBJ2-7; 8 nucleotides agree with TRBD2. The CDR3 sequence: CASSQGGSGTYEQYF. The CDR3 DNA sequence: TGTGCCAGCAGCCAAGGTGGTAGCGGGACCTACGAGCAGTACTTC.